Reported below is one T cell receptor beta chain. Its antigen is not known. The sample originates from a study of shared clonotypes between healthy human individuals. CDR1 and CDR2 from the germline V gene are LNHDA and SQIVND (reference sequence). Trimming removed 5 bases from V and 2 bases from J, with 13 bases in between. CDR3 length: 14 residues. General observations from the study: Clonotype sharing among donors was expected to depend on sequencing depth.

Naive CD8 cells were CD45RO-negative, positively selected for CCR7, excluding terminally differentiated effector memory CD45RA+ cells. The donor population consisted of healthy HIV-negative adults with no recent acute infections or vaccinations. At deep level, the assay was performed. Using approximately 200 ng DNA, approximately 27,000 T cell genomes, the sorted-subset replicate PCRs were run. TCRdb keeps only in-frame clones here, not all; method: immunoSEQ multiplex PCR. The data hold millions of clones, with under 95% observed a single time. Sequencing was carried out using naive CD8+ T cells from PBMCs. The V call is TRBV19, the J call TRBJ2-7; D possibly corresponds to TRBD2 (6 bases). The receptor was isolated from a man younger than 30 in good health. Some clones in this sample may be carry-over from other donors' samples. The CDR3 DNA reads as TGTGCCAGTAGTCGGAGGGAGTCCACCTACGAGCAGTACTTC. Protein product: CASSRRESTYEQYF.